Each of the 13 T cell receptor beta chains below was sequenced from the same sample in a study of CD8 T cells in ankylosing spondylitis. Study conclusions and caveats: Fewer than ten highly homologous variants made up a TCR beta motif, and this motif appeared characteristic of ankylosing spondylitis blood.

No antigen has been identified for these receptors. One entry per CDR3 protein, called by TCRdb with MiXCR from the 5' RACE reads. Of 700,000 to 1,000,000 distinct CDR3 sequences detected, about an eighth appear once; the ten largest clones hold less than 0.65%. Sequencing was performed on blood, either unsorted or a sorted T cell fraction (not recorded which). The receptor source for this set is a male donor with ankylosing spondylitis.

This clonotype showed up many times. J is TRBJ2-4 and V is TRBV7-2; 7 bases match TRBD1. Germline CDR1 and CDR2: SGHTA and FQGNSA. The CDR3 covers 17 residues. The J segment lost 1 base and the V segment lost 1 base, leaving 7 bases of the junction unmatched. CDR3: CASSLGTGASAKNIQYF. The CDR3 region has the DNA TGTGCCAGCAGCTTAGGGACAGGAGCCTCGGCCAAAAACATTCAGTACTTC.

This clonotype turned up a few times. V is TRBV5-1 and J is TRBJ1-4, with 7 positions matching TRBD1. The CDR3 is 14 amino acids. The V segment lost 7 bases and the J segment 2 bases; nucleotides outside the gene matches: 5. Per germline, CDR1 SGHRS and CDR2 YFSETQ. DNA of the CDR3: TGCGCCAGCCGCCGGGACAGTACTAATGAAAAACTGTTTTTT. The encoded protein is CASRRDSTNEKLFF.

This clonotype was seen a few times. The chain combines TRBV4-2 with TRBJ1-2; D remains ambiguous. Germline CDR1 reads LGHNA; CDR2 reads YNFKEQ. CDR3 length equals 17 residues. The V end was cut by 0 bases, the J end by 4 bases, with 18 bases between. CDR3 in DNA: TGTGCCAGCAGCCAAGATATGGCCGGCTCCAACCCCTATGGCTACACCTTC. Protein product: CASSQDMAGSNPYGYTF.

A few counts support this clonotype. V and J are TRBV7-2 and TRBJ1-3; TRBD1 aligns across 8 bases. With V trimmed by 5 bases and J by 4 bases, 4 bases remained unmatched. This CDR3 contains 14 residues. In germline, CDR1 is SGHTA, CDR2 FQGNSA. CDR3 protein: CASSPWTGGNTIYF. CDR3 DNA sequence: TGTGCCAGCAGCCCTTGGACAGGGGGAAACACCATATATTTT.

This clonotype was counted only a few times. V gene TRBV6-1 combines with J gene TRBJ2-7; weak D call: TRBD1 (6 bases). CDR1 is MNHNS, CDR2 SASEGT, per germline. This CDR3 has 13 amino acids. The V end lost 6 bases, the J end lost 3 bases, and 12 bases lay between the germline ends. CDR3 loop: CASRAGTLYEQYF. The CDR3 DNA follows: TGTGCCAGCAGGGCCGGGACACTCTACGAGCAGTACTTC.

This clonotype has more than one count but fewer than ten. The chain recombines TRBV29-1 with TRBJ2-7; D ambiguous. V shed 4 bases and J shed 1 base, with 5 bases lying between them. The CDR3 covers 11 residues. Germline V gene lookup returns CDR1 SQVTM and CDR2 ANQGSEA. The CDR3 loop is CSVVRSYEQYF. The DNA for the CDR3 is TGCAGCGTTGTGAGGTCCTACGAGCAGTACTTC.

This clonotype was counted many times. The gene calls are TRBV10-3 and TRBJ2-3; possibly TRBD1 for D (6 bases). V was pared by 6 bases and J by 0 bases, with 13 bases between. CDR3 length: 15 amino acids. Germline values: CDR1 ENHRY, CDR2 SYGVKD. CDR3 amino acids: CAIRGTQTSTDTQYF. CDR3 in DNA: TGTGCCATCAGGGGGACACAGACTAGCACAGATACGCAGTATTTT.

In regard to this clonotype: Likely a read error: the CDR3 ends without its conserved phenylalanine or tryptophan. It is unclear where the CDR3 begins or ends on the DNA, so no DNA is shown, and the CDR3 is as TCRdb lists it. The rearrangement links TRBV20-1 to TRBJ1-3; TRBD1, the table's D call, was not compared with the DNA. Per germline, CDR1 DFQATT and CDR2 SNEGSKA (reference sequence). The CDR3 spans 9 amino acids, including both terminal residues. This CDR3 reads CSARPPMAA.

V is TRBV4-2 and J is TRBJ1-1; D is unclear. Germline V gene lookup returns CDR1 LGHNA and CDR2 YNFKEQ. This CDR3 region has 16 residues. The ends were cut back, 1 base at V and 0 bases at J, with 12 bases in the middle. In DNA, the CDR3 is TGTGCCAGCAGCCAAGGGTCGGGAGGCGTGAACACTGAAGCTTTCTTT. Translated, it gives CASSQGSGGVNTEAFF.

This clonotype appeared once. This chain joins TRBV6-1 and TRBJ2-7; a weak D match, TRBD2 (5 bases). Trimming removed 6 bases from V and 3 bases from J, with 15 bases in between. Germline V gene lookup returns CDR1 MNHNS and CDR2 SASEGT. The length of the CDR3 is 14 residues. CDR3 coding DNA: TGTGCCAGCAGGTTCCTTATCGGGGACTACGAGCAGTACTTC. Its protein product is CASRFLIGDYEQYF.

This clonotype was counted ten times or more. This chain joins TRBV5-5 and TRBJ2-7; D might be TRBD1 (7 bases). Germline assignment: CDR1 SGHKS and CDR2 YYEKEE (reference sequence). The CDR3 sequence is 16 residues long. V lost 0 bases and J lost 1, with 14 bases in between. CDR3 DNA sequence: TGTGCCAGCAGCTTGGCCAGGGGGGTAGCATCCTACGAGCAGTACTTC. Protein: CASSLARGVASYEQYF.

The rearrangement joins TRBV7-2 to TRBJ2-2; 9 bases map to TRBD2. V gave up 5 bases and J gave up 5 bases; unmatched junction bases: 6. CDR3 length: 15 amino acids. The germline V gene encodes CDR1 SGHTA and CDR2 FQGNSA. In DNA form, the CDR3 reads TGTGCCAGCAGCATCGGGACTAGCCGGACCGGGGAGCTGTTTTTT. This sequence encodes CASSIGTSRTGELFF.

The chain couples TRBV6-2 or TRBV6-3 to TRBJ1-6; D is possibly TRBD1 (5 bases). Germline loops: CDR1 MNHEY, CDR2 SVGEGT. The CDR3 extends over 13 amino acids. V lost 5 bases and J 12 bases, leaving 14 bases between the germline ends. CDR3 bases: TGTGCCAGCAGTCTCTCGGGACGGTTACCCCTCCACTTT. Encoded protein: CASSLSGRLPLHF.